Listed below are T cell receptor beta chains from one sample, sequenced in a study of cytomegalovirus exposure and HLA in healthy donors. Sequencing used immunoSEQ multiplex PCR; TCRdb keeps in-frame clones, though not all of them. The sample has roughly 97,000 clones; roughly two thirds are singletons. The sequenced sample consisted of PBMCs. The receptor source for this set is a man between 40 and 49 years old in good health and CMV-seronegative. The CDR3 runs from the conserved cysteine through the conserved F or W. D genes are given only for firm matches. Clone sizes are given selectively: once, few, many, or a class where the clone is expanded.

D gene: .; V gene: TRBV9; J gene: TRBJ1-2; clone size: .; CDR3 protein: CASSVGGFYGYTF; CDR3 DNA: TGTGCCAGCAGCGTAGGAGGGTTCTATGGCTACACCTTC
D gene: .; V gene: TRBV5-1; J gene: TRBJ1-3; clone size: few; CDR3 protein: CASSPQQQSSGNTIYF; CDR3 DNA: TGCGCCAGCAGCCCCCAACAGCAAAGTTCTGGAAACACCATATATTTT
D gene: .; V gene: TRBV4-2; J gene: TRBJ1-6; clone size: .; CDR3 protein: CASSQEPGNSPLHF; CDR3 DNA: TGTGCCAGCAGCCAAGAACCAGGGAACTCACCCCTCCACTTT
D gene: TRBD2; V gene: TRBV5-4; J gene: TRBJ2-1; clone size: .; CDR3 protein: CASSSAGGSINEQFF; CDR3 DNA: TGTGCCAGCAGCTCAGCGGGGGGAAGCATCAATGAGCAGTTCTTC
D gene: TRBD1; V gene: TRBV7-2; J gene: TRBJ1-6; clone size: few; CDR3 protein: CASDGTGHSPLHF; CDR3 DNA: TGTGCCAGCGATGGGACAGGGCATTCACCCCTCCACTTT
D gene: TRBD1; V gene: TRBV29-1; J gene: TRBJ1-1; clone size: .; CDR3 protein: CSGRPRGTGLTEAFF; CDR3 DNA: TGCAGCGGAAGACCAAGGGGGACAGGCCTCACTGAAGCTTTCTTT
D gene: TRBD1; V gene: TRBV5-1; J gene: TRBJ2-7; clone size: .; CDR3 protein: CASSLGDSLSYEQYF; CDR3 DNA: TGCGCCAGCAGCTTGGGGGACAGCCTCTCCTACGAGCAGTACTTC
D gene: .; V gene: TRBV30; J gene: TRBJ2-7; clone size: few; CDR3 protein: CAWSFGDEQYF; CDR3 DNA: TGTGCCTGGTCTTTCGGTGACGAGCAGTACTTC
D gene: TRBD1; V gene: TRBV5-1; J gene: TRBJ2-1; clone size: .; CDR3 protein: CASSLGDRGPNEQFF; CDR3 DNA: TGCGCCAGCAGCTTGGGCGACAGGGGGCCCAATGAGCAGTTCTTC
D gene: .; V gene: TRBV6-1; J gene: TRBJ2-3; clone size: once; CDR3 protein: CASSVSGFSDTQYF; CDR3 DNA: TGTGCCAGCAGTGTAAGCGGATTTTCAGATACGCAGTATTTT
D gene: TRBD1; V gene: TRBV19; J gene: TRBJ2-7; clone size: .; CDR3 protein: CASSIQDRVYEQYF; CDR3 DNA: TGTGCCAGTAGTATTCAGGACAGGGTCTACGAGCAGTACTTC
D gene: .; V gene: TRBV5-4; J gene: TRBJ1-4; clone size: .; CDR3 protein: CASSLMGGTNEKLFF; CDR3 DNA: TGTGCCAGCAGCTTGATGGGAGGAACTAATGAAAAACTGTTTTTT
D gene: TRBD2; V gene: TRBV28; J gene: TRBJ2-2; clone size: few; CDR3 protein: CASTYSGGASGELFF; CDR3 DNA: TGTGCCAGCACTTATAGCGGGGGGGCTTCTGGGGAGCTGTTTTTT
D gene: .; V gene: TRBV29-1; J gene: TRBJ1-4; clone size: .; CDR3 protein: CSLRQPDLATNEKLFF; CDR3 DNA: TGCAGCTTGCGACAGCCAGATCTCGCAACTAATGAAAAACTGTTTTTT
D gene: .; V gene: TRBV7-9; J gene: TRBJ1-2; clone size: once; CDR3 protein: CASSLQEGVHGYTF; CDR3 DNA: TGTGCCAGCAGCTTACAGGAAGGGGTCCATGGCTACACCTTC
D gene: TRBD1; V gene: TRBV28; J gene: TRBJ2-2; clone size: .; CDR3 protein: CASSSWGQFYGELFF; CDR3 DNA: TGTGCCAGCAGTTCCTGGGGACAGTTTTACGGGGAGCTGTTTTTT
D gene: .; V gene: TRBV7-9; J gene: TRBJ2-3; clone size: .; CDR3 protein: CASSLRAGDTDTQYF; CDR3 DNA: TGTGCCAGCAGCTTACGGGCAGGGGACACAGATACGCAGTATTTT
D gene: .; V gene: TRBV6-5; J gene: TRBJ2-3; clone size: few; CDR3 protein: CASSYSRMSPRQYF; CDR3 DNA: TGTGCCAGCAGTTACTCGAGAATGTCCCCCAGGCAATATTTT
D gene: .; V gene: TRBV6-5; J gene: TRBJ1-5; clone size: few; CDR3 protein: CASSYSSGVPQPQHF; CDR3 DNA: TGTGCCAGCAGTTACTCATCAGGGGTTCCTCAGCCCCAGCATTTT
D gene: TRBD1; V gene: TRBV4-3; J gene: TRBJ1-1; clone size: .; CDR3 protein: CASSQDGPGTEENTEAFF; CDR3 DNA: TGCGCCAGCAGCCAAGATGGCCCGGGGACAGAAGAGAACACTGAAGCTTTCTTT
D gene: .; V gene: TRBV5-6; J gene: TRBJ2-5; clone size: .; CDR3 protein: CARRVNIQETQYF; CDR3 DNA: TGTGCCCGGAGGGTAAATATCCAAGAGACCCAGTACTTC
D gene: .; V gene: TRBV4-1; J gene: TRBJ2-5; clone size: .; CDR3 protein: CASSPGLGAVVGREYF; CDR3 DNA: TGCGCCAGCAGCCCCGGATTGGGGGCCGTCGTCGGCCGGGAGTACTTC
D gene: TRBD2; V gene: TRBV5-1; J gene: TRBJ2-5; clone size: .; CDR3 protein: CASSGLAGGHETQYF; CDR3 DNA: TGCGCCAGCAGCGGGCTAGCGGGGGGGCATGAGACCCAGTACTTC
D gene: .; V gene: TRBV18; J gene: TRBJ1-1; clone size: few; CDR3 protein: CASSPWGGENTEAFF; CDR3 DNA: TGTGCCAGCTCACCCTGGGGGGGCGAGAACACTGAAGCTTTCTTT
D gene: TRBD1; V gene: TRBV29-1; J gene: TRBJ1-2; clone size: .; CDR3 protein: CSVDPGQGIFGYTF; CDR3 DNA: TGCAGCGTGGATCCGGGACAGGGGATTTTTGGCTACACCTTC
D gene: TRBD1; V gene: TRBV5-5; J gene: TRBJ1-1; clone size: once; CDR3 protein: CASSLGGRGILNTEAFF; CDR3 DNA: TGTGCCAGCAGCTTGGGGGGCAGGGGGATTTTGAACACTGAAGCTTTCTTT
D gene: TRBD1; V gene: TRBV5-8; J gene: TRBJ2-5; clone size: .; CDR3 protein: CASSPGQGSFSETQYF; CDR3 DNA: TGTGCCAGCAGCCCTGGACAGGGTTCGTTCTCGGAGACCCAGTACTTC
D gene: TRBD2; V gene: TRBV6-6; J gene: TRBJ2-7; clone size: .; CDR3 protein: CASSLAGGYEQYF; CDR3 DNA: TGTGCCAGCAGTTTAGCGGGGGGCTACGAGCAGTACTTC
D gene: .; V gene: TRBV18; J gene: TRBJ2-5; clone size: .; CDR3 protein: CASSPTAQETQYF; CDR3 DNA: TGTGCCAGCTCACCGACAGCCCAAGAGACCCAGTACTTC
D gene: .; V gene: TRBV5-1; J gene: TRBJ2-6; clone size: .; CDR3 protein: CASSFFGSGANVLTF; CDR3 DNA: TGCGCCAGCAGCTTTTTCGGCTCTGGGGCCAACGTCCTGACTTTC
D gene: TRBD1; V gene: TRBV5-1; J gene: TRBJ1-3; clone size: .; CDR3 protein: CASSSRATGGFSSGNTIYF; CDR3 DNA: TGCGCCAGCAGCTCCCGAGCGACAGGGGGCTTCTCCTCTGGAAACACCATATATTTT
D gene: .; V gene: TRBV6-5; J gene: TRBJ2-3; clone size: .; CDR3 protein: CASRQGTDTQYF; CDR3 DNA: TGTGCCAGCCGCCAGGGCACAGATACGCAGTATTTT
D gene: TRBD2; V gene: TRBV19; J gene: TRBJ2-1; clone size: few; CDR3 protein: CASSIDVETSNFF; CDR3 DNA: TGTGCCAGTAGTATAGATGTGGAGACTAGCAATTTCTTC
D gene: TRBD2; V gene: TRBV5-1; J gene: TRBJ2-7; clone size: .; CDR3 protein: CASRPLTSGTYEQYF; CDR3 DNA: TGCGCCAGCAGACCTCTGACTAGCGGGACCTACGAGCAGTACTTC
D gene: TRBD1; V gene: TRBV5-1; J gene: TRBJ2-7; clone size: .; CDR3 protein: CASSHTGGYEQYF; CDR3 DNA: TGCGCCAGCAGCCATACAGGGGGCTACGAGCAGTACTTC
D gene: .; V gene: TRBV29-1; J gene: TRBJ2-7; clone size: .; CDR3 protein: CSVVLGPAGYEQYF; CDR3 DNA: TGCAGCGTCGTACTGGGGCCGGCCGGCTACGAGCAGTACTTC
D gene: .; V gene: TRBV9; J gene: TRBJ2-1; clone size: few; CDR3 protein: CASSVSVSYNEQFF; CDR3 DNA: TGTGCCAGCAGCGTGTCGGTCTCCTACAATGAGCAGTTCTTC
D gene: TRBD1; V gene: TRBV5-1; J gene: TRBJ2-7; clone size: .; CDR3 protein: CASSPLGTAYEQYF; CDR3 DNA: TGCGCCAGCAGCCCCCTCGGGACAGCCTACGAGCAGTACTTC
D gene: .; V gene: TRBV30; J gene: TRBJ1-2; clone size: .; CDR3 protein: CAGRVYGYTF; CDR3 DNA: TGTGCCGGGCGGGTCTATGGCTACACCTTC
D gene: .; V gene: TRBV19; J gene: TRBJ1-4; clone size: .; CDR3 protein: CASSPATNEKLFF; CDR3 DNA: TGTGCCAGTTCCCCTGCAACTAATGAAAAACTGTTTTTT
D gene: TRBD1; V gene: TRBV6-4; J gene: TRBJ1-1; clone size: few; CDR3 protein: CASSENDRGEAFF; CDR3 DNA: TGTGCCAGCAGTGAAAACGACAGGGGGGAAGCTTTCTTT
D gene: .; V gene: TRBV7-6; J gene: TRBJ1-6; clone size: few; CDR3 protein: CASSLRSVRGNSPLHF; CDR3 DNA: TGTGCCAGCAGCTTAAGGTCGGTGAGAGGGAATTCACCCCTCCACTTT
D gene: .; V gene: TRBV29-1; J gene: TRBJ2-5; clone size: .; CDR3 protein: CSVHAVLKETQYF; CDR3 DNA: TGCAGCGTTCATGCGGTACTAAAAGAGACCCAGTACTTC
D gene: TRBD2; V gene: TRBV27; J gene: TRBJ2-6; clone size: few; CDR3 protein: CASSPPPTSGVTSGANVLTF; CDR3 DNA: TGTGCCAGCAGTCCTCCCCCGACTAGCGGGGTAACCTCTGGGGCCAACGTCCTGACTTTC
D gene: .; V gene: TRBV19; J gene: TRBJ2-4; clone size: .; CDR3 protein: CASSRDSTGAKNIQYF; CDR3 DNA: TGTGCCAGTAGTAGGGACTCAACGGGAGCCAAAAACATTCAGTACTTC
D gene: TRBD1; V gene: TRBV6-6; J gene: TRBJ1-5; clone size: .; CDR3 protein: CASSGDSLYSNQPQHF; CDR3 DNA: TGTGCCAGCAGTGGGGACAGCCTCTATAGCAATCAGCCCCAGCATTTT
D gene: .; V gene: TRBV19; J gene: TRBJ1-5; clone size: .; CDR3 protein: CASRQYSNQPQHF; CDR3 DNA: TGTGCCAGTCGACAGTATAGCAATCAGCCCCAGCATTTT
D gene: .; V gene: TRBV4-2; J gene: TRBJ1-1; clone size: .; CDR3 protein: CASSQDAWQGSTEAFF; CDR3 DNA: TGTGCCAGCAGCCAAGACGCCTGGCAGGGAAGCACTGAAGCTTTCTTT
D gene: .; V gene: TRBV18; J gene: TRBJ2-7; clone size: .; CDR3 protein: CASSPPTEYEQYF; CDR3 DNA: TGTGCCAGCTCACCACCGACAGAGTACGAGCAGTACTTC
D gene: .; V gene: TRBV7-9; J gene: TRBJ1-1; clone size: .; CDR3 protein: CASSWTDTEAFF; CDR3 DNA: TGTGCCAGCAGCTGGACAGACACTGAAGCTTTCTTT
D gene: .; V gene: TRBV5-1; J gene: TRBJ2-3; clone size: few; CDR3 protein: CASSLRTITDTQYF; CDR3 DNA: TGCGCCAGCAGCTTAAGGACTATTACAGATACGCAGTATTTT
D gene: .; V gene: TRBV2; J gene: TRBJ2-4; clone size: .; CDR3 protein: CASSEVAKRNIQYF; CDR3 DNA: TGTGCCAGCAGTGAAGTTGCCAAGCGAAACATTCAGTACTTC